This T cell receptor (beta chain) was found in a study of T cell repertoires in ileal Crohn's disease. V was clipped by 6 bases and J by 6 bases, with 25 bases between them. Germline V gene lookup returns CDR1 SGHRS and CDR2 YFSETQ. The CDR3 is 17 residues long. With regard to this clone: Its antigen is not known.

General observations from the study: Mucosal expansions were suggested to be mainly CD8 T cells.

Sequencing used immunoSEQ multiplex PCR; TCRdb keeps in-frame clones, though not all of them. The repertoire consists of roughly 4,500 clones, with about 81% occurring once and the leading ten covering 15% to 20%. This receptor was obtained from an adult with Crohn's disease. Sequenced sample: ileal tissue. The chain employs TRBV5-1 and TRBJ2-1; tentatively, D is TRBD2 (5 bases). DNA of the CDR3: TGCGCCAGCACCTCCGGCCCGCTAGCAGAGGTGGGCAATGAGCAGTTCTTC. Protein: CASTSGPLAEVGNEQFF.